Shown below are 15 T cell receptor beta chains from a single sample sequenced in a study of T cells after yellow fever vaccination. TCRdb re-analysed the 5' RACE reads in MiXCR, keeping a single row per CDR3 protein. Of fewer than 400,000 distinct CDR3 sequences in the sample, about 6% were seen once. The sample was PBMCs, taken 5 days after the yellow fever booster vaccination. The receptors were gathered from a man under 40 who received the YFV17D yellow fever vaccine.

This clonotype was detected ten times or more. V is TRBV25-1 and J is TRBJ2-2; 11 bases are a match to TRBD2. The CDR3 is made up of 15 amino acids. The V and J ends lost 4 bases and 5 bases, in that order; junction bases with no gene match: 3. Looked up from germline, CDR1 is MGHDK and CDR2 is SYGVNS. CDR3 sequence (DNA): TGTGCCAGCAGTGTCCGGACTAGCGGGACCGGGGAGCTGTTTTTT. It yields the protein CASSVRTSGTGELFF.

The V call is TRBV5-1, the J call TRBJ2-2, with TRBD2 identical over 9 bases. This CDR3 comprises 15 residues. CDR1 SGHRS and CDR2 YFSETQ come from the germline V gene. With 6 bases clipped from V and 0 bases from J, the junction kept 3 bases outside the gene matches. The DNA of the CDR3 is TGCGCCAGCACAACTAGCGGGTCGAACACCGGGGAGCTGTTTTTT. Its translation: CASTTSGSNTGELFF.

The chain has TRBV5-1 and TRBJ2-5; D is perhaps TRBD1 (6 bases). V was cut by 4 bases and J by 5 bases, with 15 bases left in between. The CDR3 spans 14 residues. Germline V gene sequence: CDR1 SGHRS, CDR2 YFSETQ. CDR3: CASSAQGKVETQYF. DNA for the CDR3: TGCGCCAGCAGCGCCCAGGGGAAGGTGGAGACCCAGTACTTC.

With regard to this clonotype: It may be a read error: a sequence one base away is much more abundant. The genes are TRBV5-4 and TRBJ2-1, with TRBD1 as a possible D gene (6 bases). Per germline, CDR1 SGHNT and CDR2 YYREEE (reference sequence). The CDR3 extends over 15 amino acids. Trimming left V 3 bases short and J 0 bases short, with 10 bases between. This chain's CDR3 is CASSSGTYSYNEQFF. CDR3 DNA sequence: TGTGCCAGCAGCTCCGGGACATACTCCTACAATGAGCAGTTCTTC.

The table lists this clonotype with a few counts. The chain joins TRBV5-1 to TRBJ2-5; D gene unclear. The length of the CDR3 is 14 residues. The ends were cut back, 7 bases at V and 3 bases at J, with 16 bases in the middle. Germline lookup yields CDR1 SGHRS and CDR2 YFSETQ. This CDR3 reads CASRPMAVEETQYF. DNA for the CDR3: TGCGCCAGCCGTCCTATGGCAGTAGAAGAGACCCAGTACTTC.

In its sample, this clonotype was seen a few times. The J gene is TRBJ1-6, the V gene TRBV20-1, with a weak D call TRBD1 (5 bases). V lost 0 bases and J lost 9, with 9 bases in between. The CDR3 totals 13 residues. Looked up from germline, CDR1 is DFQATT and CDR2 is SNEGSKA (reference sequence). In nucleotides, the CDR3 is TGCAGTGCTAGAGATCACCAGGGTTCACCCCTCCACTTT. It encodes CSARDHQGSPLHF.

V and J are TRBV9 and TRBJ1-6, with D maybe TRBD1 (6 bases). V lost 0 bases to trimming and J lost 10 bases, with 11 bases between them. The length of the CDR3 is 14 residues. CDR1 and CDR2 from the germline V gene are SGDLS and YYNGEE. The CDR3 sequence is CASSVDPGGSPLHF. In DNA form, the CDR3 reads TGTGCCAGCAGCGTAGACCCGGGGGGCTCACCCCTCCACTTT.

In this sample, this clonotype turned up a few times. CDR3 sequence: CASSYLRTAGYTGELFF. The CDR3 DNA sequence: TGTGCCAGCAGTTACTTACGGACAGCCGGGTACACCGGGGAGCTGTTTTTT. The rearrangement joins TRBV6-2 or TRBV6-3 to TRBJ2-2, with a tentative D call TRBD1 (6 bases). The CDR3 loop spans 17 amino acids. CDR1 and CDR2 from the germline V gene are MNHEY and SVGEGT. Trimming removed 1 base from V and 3 bases from J, with 15 bases in between.

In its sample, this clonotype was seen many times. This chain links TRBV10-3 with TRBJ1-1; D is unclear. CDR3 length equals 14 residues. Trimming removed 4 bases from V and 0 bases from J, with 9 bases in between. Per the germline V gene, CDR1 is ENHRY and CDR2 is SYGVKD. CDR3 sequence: CAISVNNMNTEAFF. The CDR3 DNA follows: TGTGCCATCAGTGTGAACAACATGAACACTGAAGCTTTCTTT.

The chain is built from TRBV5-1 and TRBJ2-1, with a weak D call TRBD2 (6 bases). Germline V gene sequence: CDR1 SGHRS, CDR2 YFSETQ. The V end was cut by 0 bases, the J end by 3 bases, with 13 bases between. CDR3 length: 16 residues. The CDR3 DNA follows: TGCGCCAGCAGCTTGGGGGGCGGGAAGGTCTACAATGAGCAGTTCTTC. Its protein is CASSLGGGKVYNEQFF. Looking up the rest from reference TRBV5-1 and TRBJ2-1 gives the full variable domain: KAGVTQTPRYLIKTRGQQVTLSCSPISGHRSVSWYQQTPGQGLQFLFEYFSETQRNKGNFPGRFSGRQFSNSRSEMNVSTLELGDSALYLCASSLGGGKVYNEQFFGPGTRLTVL.

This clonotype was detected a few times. In nucleotides, the CDR3 is TGTGCCAGCTCACACGGGACTAGCGGAGAATACGAGCAGTACTTC. It specifies CASSHGTSGEYEQYF. This rearrangement joins TRBV18 to TRBJ2-7, with TRBD2 matching over 11 bases. Per germline, CDR1 KGHSH and CDR2 LQKENI. V dropped 4 bases and J dropped 4; count of bases not matched to a gene: 6. The CDR3 runs 15 residues.

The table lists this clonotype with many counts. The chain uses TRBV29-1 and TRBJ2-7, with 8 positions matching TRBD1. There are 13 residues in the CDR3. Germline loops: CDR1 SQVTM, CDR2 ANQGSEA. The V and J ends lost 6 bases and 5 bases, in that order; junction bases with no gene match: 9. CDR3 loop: CSVHGQGRNEQYF. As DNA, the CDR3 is TGCAGCGTACACGGACAGGGACGTAACGAGCAGTACTTC.

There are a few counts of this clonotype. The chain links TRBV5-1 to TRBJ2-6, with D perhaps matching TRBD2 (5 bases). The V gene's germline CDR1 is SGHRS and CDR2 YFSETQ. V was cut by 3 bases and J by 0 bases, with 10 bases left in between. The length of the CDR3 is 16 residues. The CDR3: CASSSAGASGANVLTF. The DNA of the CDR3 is TGCGCCAGCAGCTCCGCGGGTGCCTCTGGGGCCAACGTCCTGACTTTC.

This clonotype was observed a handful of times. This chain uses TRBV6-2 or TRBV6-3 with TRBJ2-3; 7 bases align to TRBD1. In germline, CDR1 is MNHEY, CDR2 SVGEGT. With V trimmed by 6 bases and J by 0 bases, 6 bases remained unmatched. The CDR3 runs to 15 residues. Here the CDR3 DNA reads TGTGCCAGCAGATCGGACAGGAGGAGCACAGATACGCAGTATTTT. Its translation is CASRSDRRSTDTQYF.

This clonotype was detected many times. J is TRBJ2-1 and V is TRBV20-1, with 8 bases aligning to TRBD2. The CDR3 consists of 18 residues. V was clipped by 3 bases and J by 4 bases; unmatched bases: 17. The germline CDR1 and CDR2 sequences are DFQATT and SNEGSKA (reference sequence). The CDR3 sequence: CSASRYLAGLITYNEQFF. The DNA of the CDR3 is TGCAGTGCTAGCCGCTACTTAGCGGGGCTGATAACTTACAATGAGCAGTTCTTC.